This record looks at one T cell receptor beta chain sequence and its context. The antigen is unknown. About 120 mL of blood, on average, came from one heparinised draw per donor. Naive, central memory, regulatory and stem cell-like memory cells within the CD4+ compartment were sorted using CD45RO/CCR7/CD25/CD127/CD95/CD27. The record originates from a study of beta chain features in type 1 diabetes. Study-level results: Cells carrying high TCR expression could end up over-represented when cDNA is sequenced.

Reverse transcribing all isolated RNA meant expressed TCRB transcripts were sequenced. Libraries were prepared by immunoSEQ multiplex PCR; TCRdb keeps only in-frame clonotypes and omits some of them. The table has around 450,000 clones, 9.5% to 12% seen once. The sequence came from a woman between 18 and 29 years old in good health. The specimen sequenced was naive CD4+ T cells from blood.

In DNA, the CDR3 is TGTGCCAGCAGGACGACAGGAAATGAGCAGTTCTTC. Protein: CASRTTGNEQFF. V is TRBV7-9 and J is TRBJ2-1; a possible D gene is TRBD1 (6 bases). The CDR3 runs 12 residues. CDR1 SEHNR and CDR2 FQNEAQ come from the germline V gene (reference sequence). The ends were cut back, 6 bases at V and 7 bases at J, with 10 bases in the middle. Full variable domain (outside the CDR3, taken from reference TRBV7-9 and TRBJ2-1): DTGVSQNPRHKITKRGQNVTFRCDPISEHNRLYWYRQTLGQGPEFLTYFQNEAQLEKSRLLSDRFSAERPKGSFSTLEIQRTEQGDSAMYLCASRTTGNEQFFGPGTRLTVL.